These 15 T cell receptor beta chains were sequenced from one sample in a study of blood T cells in healthy people across ages. Through a sample-barcoded 5' primer and a J-beta primer mix, a second PCR was run for roughly 6 to 11 cycles. TCRdb recomputed calls from the 5' RACE reads with MiXCR, one row per CDR3 protein. This table holds fewer than 600,000 distinct CDR3 sequences, roughly a quarter found once. Separately, the same data were catalogued under a study of T cells of mothers and their children.

What was sequenced was blood. The source is a boy aged 2 to 10 in good health.

This clonotype showed up just a few times. V gene TRBV7-8 combines with J gene TRBJ1-2; possibly TRBD1 for D (5 bases). CDR1 is SGHVS, CDR2 FQNEAQ, per germline. Between the trimmed V and J ends, which lost 2 bases and 2 bases, there was a span of 9 bases. This CDR3 region has 14 residues. The CDR3 spells CASSLRDQNYGYTF. In DNA form, the CDR3 reads TGTGCCAGCAGCTTACGGGACCAAAACTATGGCTACACCTTC.

This clonotype turned up a few times. V is TRBV12-3 or TRBV12-4 and J is TRBJ1-3; 7 nucleotides agree with TRBD1. Losses at the gene ends were 3 bases for V and 11 bases for J; bases not matched to a gene: 10. CDR3 length: 14 residues. The CDR3 loop is CASSFGSRGTAIYF. As DNA, the CDR3 is TGTGCCAGCAGTTTTGGGTCCAGGGGGACTGCCATATATTTT.

This clonotype was counted between two and nine times. The CDR3 coding sequence is TGTGCCAGCAGTTCCGCCCGAGGGCTAGCCGAGCAGTACTTC. This encodes CASSSARGLAEQYF. The J gene is TRBJ2-7, the V gene TRBV6-5; tentative D call: TRBD2 (5 bases). V lost 4 bases to trimming and J lost 6 bases, with 16 bases between them. Germline V gene data show CDR1 as MNHEY and CDR2 as SVGAGI. There are 14 residues in the CDR3.

The V gene is TRBV20-1, the J gene TRBJ1-1; no definite D call. CDR3 length: 13 amino acids. V was clipped by 7 bases and J by 0 bases, with 12 bases between them. The germline V gene encodes CDR1 DFQATT and CDR2 SNEGSKA (reference sequence). CDR3 sequence (DNA): TGCAGTGTCAAGAACAGCATGAACACTGAAGCTTTCTTT. As protein: CSVKNSMNTEAFF.

The chain links TRBV2 to TRBJ2-6; 9 bases align to TRBD1. Losses at the gene ends were 7 bases for V and 0 bases for J; bases not matched to a gene: 7. Germline CDR1 is SNHLY and CDR2 is FYNNEI. The CDR3 length is 17 residues. The CDR3: CASNRDRDSSGANVLTF. CDR3 DNA: TGTGCCAGCAACCGGGACAGGGATTCCTCTGGGGCCAACGTCCTGACTTTC. The whole variable domain, filled in from reference TRBV2 and TRBJ2-6, reads EPEVTQTPSHQVTQMGQEVILRCVPISNHLYFYWYRQILGQKVEFLVSFYNNEISEKSEIFDDQFSVERPDGSNFTLKIRSTKLEDSAMYFCASNRDRDSSGANVLTFGAGSRLTVL.

This clonotype was seen repeatedly, ten times or more. The rearrangement links TRBV29-1 to TRBJ1-4; maybe TRBD1 (6 bases). The V and J ends lost 7 bases and 7 bases respectively, with 19 bases between them. The CDR3 consists of 14 residues. Germline V gene data show CDR1 as SQVTM and CDR2 as ANQGSEA. The CDR3 sequence: CSALVGAGAEKLFF. The CDR3 DNA follows: TGCAGCGCCCTTGTTGGGGCAGGGGCTGAAAAACTGTTTTTT.

This clonotype was seen only a few times. For the CDR3, the DNA is TGCGCCAGCAGCTCCGGGACAGGCTCCGAAAAACTGTTTTTT. It translates to CASSSGTGSEKLFF. The chain recombines TRBV5-1 with TRBJ1-4, with 8 nucleotides matching TRBD1. With 3 bases clipped from V and 8 bases from J, the junction kept 6 bases outside the gene matches. Germline CDR1 reads SGHRS; CDR2 reads YFSETQ. The CDR3 runs to 14 residues.

This sequence joins TRBV27 and TRBJ2-5, with 11 bases lining up with TRBD2. The J call may be incorrect, as the DNA end agrees better with TRBJ2-1. There are 16 residues in the CDR3. Germline V lookup: CDR1 MNHEY, CDR2 SMNVEV (reference sequence). The CDR3 reads CASKSIAGGPSNEQFF. CDR3 nucleotide sequence: TGTGCCAGCAAGTCGATAGCGGGAGGGCCGTCCAATGAGCAGTTCTTC.

This sequence joins TRBV11-2 and TRBJ2-6, with D hard to call. The CDR3 is 15 amino acids. Germline CDR1 SGHAT, CDR2 FQNNGV. The germline V and J ends were trimmed by 6 bases and 1 base, with 10 bases remaining between them. This CDR3 is CASRSIGSGANVLTF. CDR3 DNA: TGTGCCAGCAGATCGATCGGGTCTGGGGCCAACGTCCTGACTTTC.

This clonotype was seen more than once but under ten times. The chain recombines TRBV29-1 with TRBJ1-1; 7 bases match TRBD1. Germline-derived CDR1 and CDR2 are SQVTM and ANQGSEA. Trimming cost V 6 bases and J 0 bases; bases outside gene matches: 4. CDR3 size: 13 residues. CDR3 nucleotides: TGCAGCGTCGGGACAGTTATGAACACTGAAGCTTTCTTT. It is translated as CSVGTVMNTEAFF.

The chain uses TRBV12-3 or TRBV12-4 and TRBJ1-1; D might be TRBD1 (6 bases). V dropped 7 bases and J dropped 5 bases, with 14 bases sitting between them. This CDR3 region has 13 residues. The CDR3 nucleotides are TGTGCCAGCATTAACAGGGTGGGAACTGAAGCTTTCTTT. It specifies CASINRVGTEAFF.

The CDR3 bases are TGTGCCAGCAGCCAAGATTTGAAGGGGTGGGGGCAAGAGACCCAGTACTTC. Amino acid sequence: CASSQDLKGWGQETQYF. The chain has TRBV3-1 and TRBJ2-5, with D perhaps matching TRBD1 or TRBD2 (5 bases each). Deletions cut 0 bases from V and 2 bases from J, with 16 bases between. The CDR3 length is 17 residues. Germline lookup yields CDR1 LGHDT and CDR2 YNNKEL (reference sequence).

This clonotype was found a few times. The rearrangement uses TRBV29-1 and TRBJ1-2; D remains ambiguous. CDR1 is SQVTM, CDR2 ANQGSEA, per germline. The CDR3 consists of 13 residues. Trimming shortened V by 4 bases and J by 0 bases, and 9 bases separated the two germline ends. CDR3 protein: CSVAINTNYGYTF. For the CDR3, the DNA is TGCAGCGTTGCGATCAACACTAACTATGGCTACACCTTC.

This clonotype came up a few times. The chain recombines TRBV6-1 with TRBJ1-5; perhaps TRBD1 as D (5 bases). This CDR3 region has 16 residues. V dropped 5 bases and J dropped 4 bases, with 18 bases sitting between them. CDR1 is MNHNS, CDR2 SASEGT, per germline. The CDR3 DNA reads TGTGCCAGCAGTCCCAGCCGGGGGTTGAATAATCAGCCCCAGCATTTT. Its translation is CASSPSRGLNNQPQHF.

The chain links TRBV7-8 to TRBJ2-7; D could derive from TRBD1 or TRBD2 (5 bases each). From germline, CDR1 is SGHVS and CDR2 FQNEAQ. Trimming removed 1 base from V and 6 bases from J, with 13 bases in between. This CDR3 region has 14 residues. The CDR3 loop is CASSLGVGPSEQYF. CDR3 bases: TGTGCCAGCAGCTTAGGGGTGGGACCAAGCGAGCAGTACTTC. Together with reference TRBV7-8 and TRBJ2-7, the CDR3 gives the full variable domain: GAGVSQSPRYKVAKRGQDVALRCDPISGHVSLFWYQQALGQGPEFLTYFQNEAQLDKSGLPSDRFFAERPEGSVSTLKIQRTQQEDSAVYLCASSLGVGPSEQYFGPGTRLTVT.